This TCR beta chain stems from a study of blood T cell repertoires in COVID-19. Whole-study context: T cells, B-cell-depleted T cells, or PBMCs provided the cDNA or gDNA that served as material.

Original data processing: Using reference gene primer amplification, nucleated cell counts were estimated. The data were produced by immunoSEQ multiplex PCR, yet TCRdb's version contains in-frame clones alone and is incomplete. That table supplies the V and J calls and clone size; D and trimming were determined from the DNA. In the table there are almost 200,000 clones, roughly nine tenths of which are singletons. The V gene's germline CDR1 is SGHTA and CDR2 FQGNSA. CDR3 length equals 15 residues. With V trimmed by 5 bases and J by 3 bases, 7 bases remained unmatched. V usage is TRBV7-2 and J usage is TRBJ1-1, with 9 bases identical to TRBD1. The source material was peripheral blood. The clonotype originates from an older woman with acute or convalescent COVID-19. CDR3 sequence (DNA): TGTGCCAGCAGCCCTCAGACAGGGGGTTACACTGAAGCTTTCTTT. Its translation is CASSPQTGGYTEAFF.